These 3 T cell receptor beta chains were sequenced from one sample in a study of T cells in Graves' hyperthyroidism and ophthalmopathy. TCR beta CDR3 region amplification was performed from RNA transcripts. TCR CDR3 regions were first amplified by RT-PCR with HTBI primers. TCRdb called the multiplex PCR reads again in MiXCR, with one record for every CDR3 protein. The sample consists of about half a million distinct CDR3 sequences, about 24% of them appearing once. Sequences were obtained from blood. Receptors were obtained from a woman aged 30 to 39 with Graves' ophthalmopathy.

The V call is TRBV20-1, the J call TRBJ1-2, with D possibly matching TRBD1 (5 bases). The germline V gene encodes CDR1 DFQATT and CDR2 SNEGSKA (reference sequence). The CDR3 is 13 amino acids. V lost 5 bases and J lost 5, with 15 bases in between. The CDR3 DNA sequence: TGCAGTGCTGGGGGGACCCCGGGATATGGCTACACCTTC. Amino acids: CSAGGTPGYGYTF.

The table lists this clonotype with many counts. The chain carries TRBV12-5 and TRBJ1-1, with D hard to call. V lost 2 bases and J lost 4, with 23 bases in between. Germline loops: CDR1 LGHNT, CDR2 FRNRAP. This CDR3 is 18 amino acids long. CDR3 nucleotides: TGTGCTAGTGGTTTGTCCCACTCGGGCCTCGTAAAGACCACTGAAGCTTTCTTT. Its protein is CASGLSHSGLVKTTEAFF.

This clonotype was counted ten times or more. In nucleotides, the CDR3 is TGTGCCAGCAGTCCCCGACAGGGCCCTGAAGCTTTCTTT. This sequence encodes CASSPRQGPEAFF. The genes are TRBV6-2 or TRBV6-3 and TRBJ1-1; 7 positions match TRBD1. The CDR3 covers 13 residues. Unmatched junction bases numbered 6, after V lost 5 bases and J lost 6 bases. CDR1 MNHEY and CDR2 SVGEGT come from the germline V gene.